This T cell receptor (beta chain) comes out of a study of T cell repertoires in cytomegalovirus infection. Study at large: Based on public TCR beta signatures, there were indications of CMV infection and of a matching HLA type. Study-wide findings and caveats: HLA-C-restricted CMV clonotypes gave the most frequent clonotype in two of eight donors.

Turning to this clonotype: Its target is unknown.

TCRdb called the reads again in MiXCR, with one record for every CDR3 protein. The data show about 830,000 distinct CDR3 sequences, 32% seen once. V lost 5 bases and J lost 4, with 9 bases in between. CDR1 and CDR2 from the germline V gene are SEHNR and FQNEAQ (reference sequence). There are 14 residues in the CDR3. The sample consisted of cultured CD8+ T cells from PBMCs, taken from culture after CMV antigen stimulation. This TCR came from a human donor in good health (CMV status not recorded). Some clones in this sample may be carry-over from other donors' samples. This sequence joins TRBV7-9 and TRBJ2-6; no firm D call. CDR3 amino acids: CASSPNVGANVLTF. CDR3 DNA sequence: TGTGCCAGCAGCCCCAATGTAGGGGCCAACGTCCTGACTTTC.